This T cell receptor beta chain was observed in a study of glioma-infiltrating T cells. Background on the study: Samples included WHO grade II oligodendrogliomas or astrocytomas and initial-diagnosis grade IV glioblastomas. Sequencing aimed for about 4.5- to 11-fold coverage of 750,000 to 1,000,000 peripheral T cells.

In its sample, this clonotype was seen a few times. The antigen remains undetermined. TCR alpha and beta CDR3 regions were amplified from RNA using iRepertoire nested multiplex PCR. TCRdb reanalysed the multiplex PCR reads using MiXCR and keeps one entry per CDR3 protein. The sample holds about 400,000 distinct CDR3 sequences, 41% seen once. General study points: Shared blood CDR3 signature motifs marked patients with low tissue-blood divergence. Tissue and blood shared very few CDR3 sequences.

Trimming stripped 7 bases from V and 3 bases from J, with 19 bases between. Germline values: CDR1 MDHEN, CDR2 SYDVKM. The CDR3 runs to 15 residues. This sequence originates from a human donor with low-grade glioma or glioblastoma, undergoing nonglioma brain surgery, or in good health (not recorded which). The chain recombines TRBV28 with TRBJ2-7; D uncertain. Sequencing was performed on glioma tissue, nonneoplastic brain tissue, or PBMCs (not recorded which). CDR3 sequence (DNA): TGTGCCAGCACCCCGAGGCTGCTCTCAGGCTACGAGCAGTACTTC. Translated, it gives CASTPRLLSGYEQYF.